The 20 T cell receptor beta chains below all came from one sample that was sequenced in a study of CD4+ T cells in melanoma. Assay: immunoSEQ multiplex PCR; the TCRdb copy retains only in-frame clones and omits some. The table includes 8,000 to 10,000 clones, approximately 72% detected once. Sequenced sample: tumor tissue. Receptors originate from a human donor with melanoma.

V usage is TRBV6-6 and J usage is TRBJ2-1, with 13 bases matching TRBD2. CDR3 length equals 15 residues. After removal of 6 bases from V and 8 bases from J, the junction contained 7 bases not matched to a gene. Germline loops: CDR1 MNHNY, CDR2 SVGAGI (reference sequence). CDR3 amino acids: CASSPTSGGAYEQFF. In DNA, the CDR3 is TGTGCCAGCAGCCCCACTAGCGGGGGGGCCTATGAGCAGTTCTTC.

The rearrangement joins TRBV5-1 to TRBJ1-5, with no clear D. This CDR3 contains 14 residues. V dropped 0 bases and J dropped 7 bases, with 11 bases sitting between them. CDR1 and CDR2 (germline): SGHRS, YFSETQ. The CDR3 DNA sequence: TGCGCCAGCAGCTTGGGGACGGTGGACCAGCCCCAGCATTTT. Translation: CASSLGTVDQPQHF.

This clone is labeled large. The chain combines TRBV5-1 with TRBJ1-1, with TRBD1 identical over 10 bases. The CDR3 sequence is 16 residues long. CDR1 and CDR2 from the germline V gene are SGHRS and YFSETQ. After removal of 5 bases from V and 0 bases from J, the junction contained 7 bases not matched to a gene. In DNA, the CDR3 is TGCGCCAGCAGTGACCGGGACAGGGGCCTGAACACTGAAGCTTTCTTT. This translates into CASSDRDRGLNTEAFF.

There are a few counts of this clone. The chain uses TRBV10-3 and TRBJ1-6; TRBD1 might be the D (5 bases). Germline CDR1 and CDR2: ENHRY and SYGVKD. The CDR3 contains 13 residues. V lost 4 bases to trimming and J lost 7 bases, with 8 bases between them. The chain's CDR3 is CAISVEGNSPLHF. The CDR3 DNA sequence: TGTGCCATCAGTGTGGAGGGGAATTCACCCCTCCACTTT.

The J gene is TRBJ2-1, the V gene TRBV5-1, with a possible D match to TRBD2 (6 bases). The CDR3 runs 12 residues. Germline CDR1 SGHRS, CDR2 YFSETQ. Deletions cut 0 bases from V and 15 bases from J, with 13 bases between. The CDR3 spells CASSLEVGRLFF. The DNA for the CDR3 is TGCGCCAGCAGCTTGGAAGTAGGGAGGCTGTTCTTC.

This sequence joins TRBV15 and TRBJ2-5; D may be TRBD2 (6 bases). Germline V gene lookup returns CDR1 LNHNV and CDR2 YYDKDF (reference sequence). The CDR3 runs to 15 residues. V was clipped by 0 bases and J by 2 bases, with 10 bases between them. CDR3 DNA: TGTGCCACCAGCAGAGATAGAGGAGGGCAAGAGACCCAGTACTTC. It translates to CATSRDRGGQETQYF.

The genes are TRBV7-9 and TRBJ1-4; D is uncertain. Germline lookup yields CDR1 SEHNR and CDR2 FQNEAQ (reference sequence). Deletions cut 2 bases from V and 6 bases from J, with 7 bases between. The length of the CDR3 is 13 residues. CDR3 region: CASSLRVDEKLFF. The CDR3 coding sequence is TGTGCCAGCAGCTTAAGGGTGGATGAAAAACTGTTTTTT.

For the CDR3, the DNA is TGCAGTGCTACCGGGGGAGAGACCCAGTACTTC. It encodes CSATGGETQYF. The chain joins TRBV20-1 to TRBJ2-5; a weak D match, TRBD2 (6 bases). This CDR3 region has 11 residues. V was cut by 4 bases and J by 4 bases, with 7 bases left in between. Germline V gives CDR1 DFQATT, CDR2 SNEGSKA (reference sequence).

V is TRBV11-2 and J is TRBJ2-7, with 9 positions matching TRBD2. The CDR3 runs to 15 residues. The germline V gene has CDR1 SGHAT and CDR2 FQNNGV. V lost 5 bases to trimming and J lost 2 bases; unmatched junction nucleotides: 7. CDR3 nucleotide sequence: TGTGCCAGCAGCCCCCAGCGGGGGGAAACCTACGAGCAGTACTTC. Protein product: CASSPQRGETYEQYF.

Written as DNA, the CDR3 is TGTGCCAGCAGCCAGCGACAGGCAAAGGGCGAGCAGTACTTC. Translation: CASSQRQAKGEQYF. This chain uses TRBV5-4 with TRBJ2-7, with D possibly being TRBD1 (6 bases). Germline-derived CDR1 and CDR2 are SGHNT and YYREEE (reference sequence). This CDR3 is built from 14 residues. V lost 4 bases, J lost 6 bases, and 17 bases lay in between.

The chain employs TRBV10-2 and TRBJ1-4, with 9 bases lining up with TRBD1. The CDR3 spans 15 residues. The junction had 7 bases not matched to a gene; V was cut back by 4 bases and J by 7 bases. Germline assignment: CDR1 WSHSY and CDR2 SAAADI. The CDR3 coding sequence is TGCGCCAGCAGTGGATCCAGGACAGGGGTTGAAAAACTGTTTTTT. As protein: CASSGSRTGVEKLFF.

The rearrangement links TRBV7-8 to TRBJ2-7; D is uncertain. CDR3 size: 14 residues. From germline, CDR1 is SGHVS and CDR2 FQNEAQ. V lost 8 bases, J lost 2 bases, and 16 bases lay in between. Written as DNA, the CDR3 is TGTGCCAGCGGGTGGGCCGAGAGCCCCTACGAGCAGTACTTC. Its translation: CASGWAESPYEQYF.

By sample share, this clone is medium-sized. CDR3 residues: CSVAGLVAGGHGANVLTF. DNA for the CDR3: TGCAGCGTTGCTGGTTTGGTAGCGGGGGGGCATGGGGCCAACGTCCTGACTTTC. The V gene is TRBV29-1, the J gene TRBJ2-6, with TRBD2 matching over 11 bases. Germline assignment: CDR1 SQVTM and CDR2 ANQGSEA. The V and J ends lost 4 bases and 3 bases, in that order; junction bases with no gene match: 11. The CDR3 loop spans 18 amino acids.

The CDR3 bases are TGTGCCAGCAGCTTAGCGCTAGCGGGGCCCGGGGAGCTGTTTTTT. This sequence encodes CASSLALAGPGELFF. The V and J genes are TRBV7-6 and TRBJ2-2, with 9 bases lining up with TRBD2. J gave up 6 bases and V 0 bases, and 2 bases lay outside the gene matches. CDR1 and CDR2 from the germline V gene are SGHVS and FNYEAQ. CDR3 length: 15 residues.

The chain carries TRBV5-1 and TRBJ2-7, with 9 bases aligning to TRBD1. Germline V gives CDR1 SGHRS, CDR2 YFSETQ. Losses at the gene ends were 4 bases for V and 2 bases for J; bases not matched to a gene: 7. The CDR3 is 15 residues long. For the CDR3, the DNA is TGCGCCAGCAGCGGGACAGGGACAGGTGCCTACGAGCAGTACTTC. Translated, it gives CASSGTGTGAYEQYF.

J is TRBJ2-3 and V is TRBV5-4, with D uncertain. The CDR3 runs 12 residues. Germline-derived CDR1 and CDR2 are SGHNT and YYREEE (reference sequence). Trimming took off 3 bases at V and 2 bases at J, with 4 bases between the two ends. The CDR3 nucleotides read TGTGCCAGCAGCTCCTTCACAGATACGCAGTATTTT. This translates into CASSSFTDTQYF.

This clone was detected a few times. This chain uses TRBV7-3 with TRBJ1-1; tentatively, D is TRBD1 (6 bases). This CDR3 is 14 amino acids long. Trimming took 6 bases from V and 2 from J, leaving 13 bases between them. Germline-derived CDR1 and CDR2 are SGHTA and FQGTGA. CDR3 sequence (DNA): TGTGCCAGCAGGGCGGGACACTCAAACACTGAAGCTTTCTTT. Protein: CASRAGHSNTEAFF. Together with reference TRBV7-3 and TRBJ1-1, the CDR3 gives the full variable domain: GAGVSQTPSNKVTEKGKYVELRCDPISGHTALYWYRQSLGQGPEFLIYFQGTGAADDSGLPNDRFFAVRPEGSVSTLKIQRTERGDSAVYLCASRAGHSNTEAFFGQGTRLTVV.

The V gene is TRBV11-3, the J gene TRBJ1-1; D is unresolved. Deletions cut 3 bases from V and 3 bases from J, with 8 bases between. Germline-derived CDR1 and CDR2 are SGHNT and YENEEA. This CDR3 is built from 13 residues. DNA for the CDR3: TGTGCCAGCAGCTTCGGCAGAGACACTGAAGCTTTCTTT. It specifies CASSFGRDTEAFF.

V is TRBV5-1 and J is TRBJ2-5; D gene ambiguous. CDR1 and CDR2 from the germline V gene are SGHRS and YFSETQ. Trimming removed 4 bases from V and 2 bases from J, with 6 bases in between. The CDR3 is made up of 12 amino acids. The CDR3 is CASSAQQETQYF. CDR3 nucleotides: TGCGCCAGCAGCGCACAGCAAGAGACCCAGTACTTC.

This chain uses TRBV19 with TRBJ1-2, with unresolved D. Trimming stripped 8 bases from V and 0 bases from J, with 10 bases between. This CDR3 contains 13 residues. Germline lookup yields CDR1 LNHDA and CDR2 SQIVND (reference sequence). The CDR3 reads CASGLTANYGYTF. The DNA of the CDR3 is TGTGCCAGTGGCCTGACGGCTAACTATGGCTACACCTTC.